These 26 T cell receptor beta chains were sequenced from one sample in a study of blood T cell repertoires in COVID-19. Sequenced by immunoSEQ multiplex PCR; TCRdb stores in-frame clones only, minus some. The sample contains about 170,000 clones, 87% of which appear only once. Sequencing was carried out using peripheral blood. The receptors were sampled from a man between 18 and 29 years old with active or convalescent COVID-19.

The genes are TRBV6-6 and TRBJ1-2, with D maybe TRBD1 (6 bases). Trimming shortened V by 4 bases and J by 3 bases, and 9 bases separated the two germline ends. This CDR3 spans 13 amino acids. Germline lookup yields CDR1 MNHNY and CDR2 SVGAGI (reference sequence). The CDR3 DNA reads as TGTGCCAGCAGTTCAGGGGCGGACTATGGCTACACCTTC. This codes for CASSSGADYGYTF.

The J gene is TRBJ2-1, the V gene TRBV4-3; TRBD2 aligns across 8 bases. Germline-derived CDR1 and CDR2 are LGHNA and YSLEER. Trimming cost V 4 bases and J 4 bases; bases outside gene matches: 12. The CDR3 sequence is 17 residues long. The CDR3 sequence is CASSRLTSGVGYNEQFF. CDR3 nucleotides: TGCGCCAGCAGCCGCCTAACTAGCGGAGTGGGGTACAATGAGCAGTTCTTC.

The genes are TRBV7-9 and TRBJ2-7, with 11 bases lining up with TRBD1. CDR3 size: 17 residues. Germline CDR1 and CDR2: SEHNR and FQNEAQ (reference sequence). Trimming took 6 bases from V and 2 from J; bases not matched to a gene: 12. The CDR3 spells CASSWTGGTSGTYEQYF. CDR3 DNA: TGTGCCAGCAGTTGGACAGGGGGCACGTCGGGCACCTACGAGCAGTACTTC. Filled out from reference TRBV7-9 and TRBJ2-7, the complete variable domain reads DTGVSQNPRHKITKRGQNVTFRCDPISEHNRLYWYRQTLGQGPEFLTYFQNEAQLEKSRLLSDRFSAERPKGSFSTLEIQRTEQGDSAMYLCASSWTGGTSGTYEQYFGPGTRLTVT.

The V call is TRBV28, the J call TRBJ1-1, with D possibly being TRBD1 (6 bases). The germline V gene has CDR1 MDHEN and CDR2 SYDVKM. The CDR3 length is 13 residues. V was pared by 8 bases and J by 4 bases, with 14 bases between. The CDR3 DNA sequence: TGTGCCAGCTTCAGGGGCGACGGCACTGAAGCTTTCTTT. This codes for CASFRGDGTEAFF.

The chain has TRBV27 and TRBJ2-3; 7 bases align to TRBD2. Germline V gene lookup returns CDR1 MNHEY and CDR2 SMNVEV (reference sequence). The CDR3 loop spans 15 amino acids. V shed 6 bases, J shed 0 bases, and the junction held 6 bases outside the gene matches. The CDR3 DNA reads TGTGCCAGCAGCCGTTGGGAGGGAAGCACAGATACGCAGTATTTT. Translating gives CASSRWEGSTDTQYF.

Worth noting for this clone: Other nucleotide sequences in the sample specify the same CDR3. The chain recombines TRBV11-2 with TRBJ1-1; possible D gene TRBD1, 6 bases. CDR3 length: 13 residues. V was cut by 5 bases and J by 2 bases, with 9 bases left in between. Germline CDR1 and CDR2: SGHAT and FQNNGV. The CDR3 DNA sequence: TGTGCCAGCAGCCTCAGGGGTAACACTGAAGCTTTCTTT. Encoded protein: CASSLRGNTEAFF.

The chain uses TRBV18 and TRBJ1-1; D unclear. This CDR3 is built from 14 residues. V lost 3 bases and J lost 4, with 12 bases in between. Germline V CDR1 and CDR2: KGHSH, LQKENI. CDR3 bases: TGTGCCAGCTCACCGCGGGATGGTAGCACTGAAGCTTTCTTT. Amino acids: CASSPRDGSTEAFF.

CDR3 DNA sequence: TGTGCCAGCAGCTTAGCAGGGGACAGTGAAGCTTTCTTT. Protein product: CASSLAGDSEAFF. The V gene is TRBV7-2, the J gene TRBJ1-1; 7 nucleotides line up with TRBD1. V lost 0 bases and J lost 7; bases outside the gene matches: 2. This CDR3 has 13 amino acids. Germline V gene lookup returns CDR1 SGHTA and CDR2 FQGNSA.

This chain links TRBV10-3 with TRBJ1-1, with D uncertain. CDR3 length: 12 amino acids. The germline V and J ends were trimmed by 9 bases and 3 bases, with 11 bases remaining between them. Germline V gene sequence: CDR1 ENHRY, CDR2 SYGVKD. CDR3 amino acids: CAIEGEDTEAFF. The CDR3 DNA reads as TGTGCCATTGAGGGTGAGGACACTGAAGCTTTCTTT.

The chain recombines TRBV28 with TRBJ1-2; the D gene is possibly TRBD1 (6 bases). V was pared by 6 bases and J by 8 bases, with 16 bases between. The CDR3 has 13 amino acids. Germline CDR1 MDHEN, CDR2 SYDVKM. The CDR3 reads CASRTKQGGGYTF. The CDR3 coding sequence is TGTGCCAGCAGAACGAAACAGGGTGGGGGCTACACCTTC.

This clone is a singleton in its sample. The chain recombines TRBV29-1 with TRBJ1-1; TRBD1 agrees at 8 bases. Germline-derived CDR1 and CDR2 are SQVTM and ANQGSEA. The length of the CDR3 is 16 residues. V dropped 5 bases and J dropped 0; count of bases not matched to a gene: 11. The CDR3 DNA follows: TGCAGCGTTATAGGCAGGGGGCTTTCCGTGAACACTGAAGCTTTCTTT. Amino acids: CSVIGRGLSVNTEAFF.

To note about this clone: Other DNA sequences in the sample encode the same CDR3. This sequence joins TRBV6-5 and TRBJ2-7; 8 nucleotides match TRBD2. V lost 0 bases, J lost 4 bases, and 2 bases stayed unmatched. CDR1 MNHEY and CDR2 SVGAGI come from the germline V gene. The CDR3 spans 14 residues. The CDR3 protein is CASSYSGTSYEQYF. CDR3 bases: TGTGCCAGCAGTTACTCGGGGACTAGTTACGAGCAGTACTTC.

This clone appeared a few times. V is TRBV7-2 and J is TRBJ1-2, with D possibly being TRBD1 (6 bases). Germline CDR1 and CDR2: SGHTA and FQGNSA. The CDR3 totals 16 residues. V dropped 5 bases and J dropped 7 bases, with 23 bases sitting between them. CDR3 sequence reads: CASSLNRGGAGSGYTF. CDR3 nucleotides: TGTGCCAGCAGCCTAAACCGGGGGGGCGCAGGTTCTGGCTACACCTTC.

The J gene is TRBJ2-7, the V gene TRBV7-8; 9 nucleotides align to TRBD1. Germline CDR1 and CDR2: SGHVS and FQNEAQ. V lost 4 bases, J lost 6 bases, and 7 bases stayed unmatched. This CDR3 contains 14 residues. The CDR3 is CASSSGTGKGEQYF. In DNA form, the CDR3 reads TGTGCCAGCAGCTCTGGGACAGGGAAGGGCGAGCAGTACTTC. The full variable domain, with the rest looked up from reference TRBV7-8 and TRBJ2-7, is GAGVSQSPRYKVAKRGQDVALRCDPISGHVSLFWYQQALGQGPEFLTYFQNEAQLDKSGLPSDRFFAERPEGSVSTLKIQRTQQEDSAVYLCASSSGTGKGEQYFGPGTRLTVT.

The genes are TRBV5-4 and TRBJ2-7, with TRBD2 identical over 8 bases. This CDR3 spans 15 amino acids. V lost 0 bases, J lost 3 bases, and 5 bases stayed unmatched. Germline V CDR1 and CDR2: SGHNT, YYREEE (reference sequence). The CDR3 reads CASSLGTSSVYEQYF. The CDR3 DNA sequence: TGTGCCAGCAGCTTGGGGACTAGCTCGGTCTACGAGCAGTACTTC.

The chain combines TRBV5-1 with TRBJ1-1, with D tentatively TRBD1 (5 bases). The ends were cut back, 7 bases at V and 7 bases at J, with 23 bases in the middle. Germline lookup yields CDR1 SGHRS and CDR2 YFSETQ. The CDR3 has 15 residues. The CDR3 spells CASYGRQGEMDEAFF. The CDR3 nucleotides are TGCGCCAGCTACGGGAGGCAGGGAGAGATGGATGAAGCTTTCTTT.

This clone has more than one count but fewer than ten. The chain is built from TRBV7-9 and TRBJ1-3; D not certain. The CDR3 totals 15 residues. Trimming removed 5 bases at V and 4 bases at J, with 15 bases between. Germline loops: CDR1 SEHNR, CDR2 FQNEAQ (reference sequence). CDR3 region: CASSPWRGRGNTIYF. Here the CDR3 DNA reads TGTGCCAGCAGCCCCTGGCGGGGAAGGGGAAACACCATATATTTT.

This clone was seen a single time. J is TRBJ1-5 and V is TRBV6-5, with 8 positions matching TRBD1. Germline-derived CDR1 and CDR2 are MNHEY and SVGAGI. The CDR3 is 14 amino acids. V dropped 6 bases and J dropped 5; count of bases not matched to a gene: 6. This CDR3 is CASRDTGGHQPQHF. The CDR3 DNA is TGTGCCAGCAGAGATACAGGGGGACATCAGCCCCAGCATTTT.

The chain carries TRBV5-4 and TRBJ2-5; TRBD2 is a possible D gene (6 bases). Germline loops: CDR1 SGHNT, CDR2 YYREEE (reference sequence). Between the trimmed V and J ends, which lost 0 bases and 5 bases, there was a span of 11 bases. The CDR3 covers 14 residues. The CDR3 nucleotides are TGTGCCAGCAGCTTGGACGGGACTCCTGAGACCCAGTACTTC. It yields the protein CASSLDGTPETQYF.

The chain has TRBV7-9 and TRBJ1-2; D remains unclear. CDR3 length: 13 residues. V was cut by 5 bases and J by 3 bases, with 10 bases left in between. CDR1 and CDR2 from the germline V gene are SEHNR and FQNEAQ (reference sequence). CDR3 sequence reads: CASSPETYYGYTF. The CDR3 bases are TGTGCCAGCAGCCCCGAGACTTACTATGGCTACACCTTC.

V is TRBV24-1 and J is TRBJ2-5; TRBD1 matches 8 bases. The CDR3 runs to 15 residues. Germline V gene lookup returns CDR1 KGHDR and CDR2 SFDVKD. V shed 7 bases and J 2 bases; nucleotides not matched to a gene: 8. CDR3 DNA sequence: TGTGCCACCAGCCCCGGGACAGGTAGTCAAGAGACCCAGTACTTC. Translation: CATSPGTGSQETQYF.

The genes are TRBV2 and TRBJ1-2; TRBD1 might be the D (5 bases). V lost 8 bases and J lost 2, with 6 bases in between. CDR1 is SNHLY and CDR2 is FYNNEI in the germline V gene. The CDR3 covers 11 residues. CDR3 DNA sequence: TGTGCCAGCCAGGGAAACTATGGCTACACCTTC. Residues: CASQGNYGYTF.

This clone was observed once. The genes are TRBV7-9 and TRBJ2-3, with a tentative D call TRBD2 (5 bases). Germline V gives CDR1 SEHNR, CDR2 FQNEAQ (reference sequence). V lost 11 bases and J 5 bases, leaving 14 bases between the germline ends. The CDR3 contains 12 residues. The CDR3 here is CAGGAYEDTQYF. CDR3 coding DNA: TGTGCCGGAGGAGCTTACGAAGATACGCAGTATTTT.

The DNA of the CDR3 is TGTGCCAGCAGTTACTCCACTAGCGGGGGACCTGACAATGAGCAGTTCTTC. It specifies CASSYSTSGGPDNEQFF. The rearrangement joins TRBV6-2 or TRBV6-3 to TRBJ2-1, with 11 bases that match TRBD2. V trimming: 0 bases; J trimming: 5 bases; junction bases outside the gene matches: 6. CDR3 length: 17 amino acids. Per the germline V gene, CDR1 is MNHEY and CDR2 is SVGEGT.

The chain couples TRBV24-1 to TRBJ2-3, with 7 bases matching TRBD2. V shed 4 bases and J 6 bases; nucleotides not matched to a gene: 9. Germline values: CDR1 KGHDR, CDR2 SFDVKD. The CDR3 is 15 residues long. The CDR3 DNA is TGTGCCACCAGTGACTGGGAGGGCAGGGTGGATACGCAGTATTTT. As protein: CATSDWEGRVDTQYF.

V gene TRBV27 combines with J gene TRBJ1-1; possibly TRBD1 for D (5 bases). Germline CDR1 is MNHEY and CDR2 is SMNVEV (reference sequence). The CDR3 has 13 amino acids. The V end lost 1 base, the J end lost 3 bases, and 6 bases lay between the germline ends. DNA of the CDR3: TGTGCCAGCAGTTTATACAGGTACACTGAAGCTTTCTTT. Amino acids: CASSLYRYTEAFF.